This T cell receptor beta chain was found in a study of glioma-infiltrating T cells after dendritic cell vaccination. Study-level information: Samples are from glioblastoma patients in Phase I and II dendritic cell vaccine trials. Study-wide findings and caveats: TCR clonality showed no direct relationship with survival.

Per the germline V gene, CDR1 is MNHNS and CDR2 is SASEGT. The CDR3 consists of 16 residues. V trimming: 2 bases; J trimming: 8 bases; junction bases outside the gene matches: 10. About this clone: Its antigen is not identified.

As for time point: after dendritic cell vaccination, including at tumor progression/relapse. Selection required adequate fresh-frozen tumor tissue plus more than two years' survival data. TCRdb keeps only in-frame clones here, not all; method: immunoSEQ multiplex PCR. The sample lists 65,000 to 80,000 clones, roughly 84% seen once, with around 2.1% in the top ten. This chain links TRBV6-1 with TRBJ2-1; 9 bases are a match to TRBD2. The source material was blood, sampled after dendritic cell vaccination. The TCR was taken from a human donor with glioblastoma. This chain's CDR3 is CASSESFSGGNYEQFF. The CDR3 DNA reads as TGTGCCAGCAGTGAAAGTTTCAGCGGGGGGAACTATGAGCAGTTCTTC.